The clone carrying this T cell receptor beta chain was seen a handful of times. Its antigen is unknown. TCRdb fed the 5' RACE reads into MiXCR, producing one record per CDR3 protein. The data show around 470,000 distinct CDR3 sequences, 14% seen once. The entry originates in a study of identical twins. Study conclusions and caveats: A lower insertion count was a feature of abundant cord blood beta clonotypes, with no such feature in memory repertoires.

The CDR3 has 15 residues. V lost 5 bases and J 4 bases, leaving 14 bases between the germline ends. CDR1 is SGHAT and CDR2 is FQNNGV in the germline V gene. The same sample was also used in a study of yellow fever vaccine responses in identical twins. In that study: Reports say the vaccine T cell response in twins looked partly convergent and partly personalized.

The source material was CD4+ T cells sorted from blood. V usage is TRBV11-2 and J usage is TRBJ1-4, with D possibly being TRBD1 (6 bases). This TCR was sampled from a woman aged 18-35 years in good health. Written as DNA, the CDR3 is TGTGCCAGCAGCAAGACCGGACAGTTTAATGAAAAACTGTTTTTT. Amino acids: CASSKTGQFNEKLFF.